This record covers a single TCR beta chain. A Seattle source enrolled patients during active infection and followed them longitudinally. The sample belongs to a study of blood T cell repertoires in COVID-19. TCRdb's table, derived via immunoSEQ multiplex PCR, lists solely in-frame clones and lacks some. Seen here are some 350,000 clones, 88% observed once, and the top ten hold approximately 7.4%. The germline V gene encodes CDR1 LGHDT and CDR2 YNNKEL (reference sequence). V lost 4 bases to trimming and J lost 6 bases, with 6 bases between them. The CDR3 covers 12 residues. Sequenced sample: peripheral blood. This chain uses TRBV3-1 (or the pseudogene TRBV3-2) with TRBJ2-2; a possible D gene is TRBD1 (6 bases). The receptor comes from a woman between 65 and 79 years old with COVID-19, enrolled during active disease. The CDR3 DNA sequence: TGTGCCAGCAGCCCAGGGGCCGGGGAGCTGTTTTTT. Translation: CASSPGAGELFF.